One sample yielded the 19 T cell receptor beta chains listed below, sequenced in a study of regulatory T cells in long-lasting Graves disease. The authors built TCR beta libraries using iRepertoire HTBI primers and Arm-PCR of CDR3 regions. TCRdb recomputed calls from the multiplex PCR reads with MiXCR, one row per CDR3 protein. The sample contains 550,000 to 700,000 distinct CDR3 sequences, roughly a sixth of which appear only once. Time point defined: newly diagnosed GD, antithyroid drugs for less than 3 months. PBMCs provided the RNA from which the TCR library was made. The sample was also reused in another study, on T cells in Graves' hyperthyroidism and ophthalmopathy.

The source was peripheral blood mononuclear cells (PBMCs), collected at new diagnosis, from a patient treated with antithyroid drugs. The receptors were sampled from a man between 18 and 35 years old with Graves disease.

Turning to this clonotype: A much larger clone differs by one base, so this may be a read error. The chain combines TRBV12-3 or TRBV12-4 with TRBJ1-1; unclear D gene. This CDR3 is built from 14 residues. CDR3: CASSPQWANTEALF. The CDR3 DNA sequence: TGTGCCAGCAGTCCCCAATGGGCGAACACTGAAGCTCTCTTT.

This clonotype turned up a few times. This chain joins TRBV5-1 and TRBJ1-4; D gene ambiguous. This CDR3 spans 15 amino acids. With 0 bases removed from V and 3 bases from J, the gap between germline ends came to 9 bases. The germline gives CDR1 SGHRS, CDR2 YFSETQ. The CDR3 nucleotides are TGCGCCAGCAGCTTGGTCGGGGTTCCTAATGAAAAACTGTTTTTT. Translating gives CASSLVGVPNEKLFF.

This clonotype has a handful of counts. The V and J genes are TRBV20-1 and TRBJ2-7; D unresolved. CDR1 is DFQATT and CDR2 is SNEGSKA in the germline V gene (reference sequence). CDR3 length: 15 residues. V shed 0 bases and J shed 2 bases, with 14 bases lying between them. The CDR3 protein is CSARDDRSNTYEQYF. In nucleotides, the CDR3 is TGCAGTGCTAGAGACGATAGAAGTAATACCTACGAGCAGTACTTC.

The J gene is TRBJ2-2, the V gene TRBV29-1, with a tentative D call TRBD1 (6 bases). The germline V gene has CDR1 SQVTM and CDR2 ANQGSEA. The V end lost 6 bases, the J end lost 8 bases, and 19 bases lay between the germline ends. The CDR3 runs to 14 residues. This CDR3 reads CSVAWDTQVGELFF. The CDR3 DNA is TGCAGCGTCGCATGGGACACCCAAGTGGGGGAGCTGTTTTTT.

The genes are TRBV7-9 and TRBJ2-3; D is possibly TRBD2 (5 bases). CDR3 length: 13 amino acids. The germline V gene has CDR1 SEHNR and CDR2 FQNEAQ (reference sequence). V lost 1 base, J lost 5 bases, and 7 bases lay in between. The CDR3 here is CASSLEDLDTQYF. The CDR3 nucleotides are TGTGCCAGCAGCTTAGAGGACTTAGATACGCAGTATTTT.

This clonotype has just a few counts. The rearrangement links TRBV3-1 to TRBJ2-5, with 9 bases that match TRBD2. The V segment lost 4 bases and the J segment 0 bases; nucleotides outside the gene matches: 9. CDR3 length: 17 residues. The germline gives CDR1 LGHDT, CDR2 YNNKEL (reference sequence). Here the CDR3 DNA reads TGTGCCAGCAGCCCGCCTCGACTAGCGGAGAACCAAGAGACCCAGTACTTC. Its translation is CASSPPRLAENQETQYF.

This clonotype was found a few times. CDR3 nucleotides: TGTGCCAGCAGCCCGACCGGGACTAGCGGGAGTGTCCTGGAGACCCAGTACTTC. It encodes CASSPTGTSGSVLETQYF. J is TRBJ2-5 and V is TRBV5-4; 14 bases agree with TRBD2. V shed 4 bases and J 5 bases; nucleotides not matched to a gene: 13. In germline, CDR1 is SGHNT, CDR2 YYREEE (reference sequence). This CDR3 is 18 amino acids long.

In this sample, this clonotype turned up a few times. The chain couples TRBV6-5 to TRBJ2-3, with D uncertain. This CDR3 has 11 residues. Germline CDR1 is MNHEY and CDR2 is SVGAGI. V dropped 2 bases and J dropped 5 bases, with 2 bases sitting between them. Written as DNA, the CDR3 is TGTGCCAGCAGTTACCAAGATACGCAGTATTTT. Amino acid sequence: CASSYQDTQYF.

The genes are TRBV19 and TRBJ1-5, with D possibly matching TRBD1 (5 bases). V was clipped by 10 bases and J by 5 bases, with 15 bases between them. Germline CDR1 reads LNHDA; CDR2 reads SQIVND (reference sequence). CDR3 length equals 13 residues. The CDR3 loop reads CATRDGQDQPQHF. DNA for the CDR3: TGTGCCACTAGGGACGGCCAAGATCAGCCCCAGCATTTT.

The J gene is TRBJ2-2, the V gene TRBV20-1, with D perhaps matching TRBD1 (7 bases). The CDR3 has 14 residues. Germline V gives CDR1 DFQATT, CDR2 SNEGSKA (reference sequence). Trimming stripped 3 bases from V and 5 bases from J, with 13 bases between. The CDR3 is CSASRQGGTGELFF. In DNA, the CDR3 is TGCAGTGCTAGCCGACAGGGAGGTACCGGGGAGCTGTTTTTT.

The rearrangement uses TRBV5-1 and TRBJ1-4; 11 bases are a match to TRBD1. The CDR3 loop spans 15 amino acids. From germline, CDR1 is SGHRS and CDR2 YFSETQ. V was clipped by 5 bases and J by 7 bases; unmatched bases: 7. Here the CDR3 reads CASSTAGTGGEKLFF. The CDR3 DNA is TGCGCCAGCAGTACAGCCGGGACAGGGGGTGAAAAACTGTTTTTT.

This clonotype has a count of ten or more. The chain is built from TRBV5-1 and TRBJ2-7; 9 bases fit TRBD1. With 2 bases clipped from V and 5 bases from J, the junction kept 5 bases outside the gene matches. Per germline, CDR1 SGHRS and CDR2 YFSETQ. This CDR3 is 14 amino acids long. For the CDR3, the DNA is TGCGCCAGCAGCTTAGGGACAGGGTTCCACGAGCAGTACTTC. Protein product: CASSLGTGFHEQYF.

Worth noting for this clonotype: A much larger clone sits a single nucleotide away, making a read error possible. The chain is built from TRBV30 and TRBJ1-1; D not certain. V was shortened by 2 bases and J by 4 bases, with 11 bases between the two germline ends. CDR3 length: 13 residues. Germline lookup yields CDR1 GTSNPN and CDR2 SVGIG (reference sequence). The CDR3 loop is CAWSRTRITEAFF. CDR3 bases: TGTGCCTGGAGTCGTACGCGGATCACTGAAGCTTTCTTT.

This clonotype was counted a single time. The V gene is TRBV3-1, the J gene TRBJ2-6; 7 nucleotides align to TRBD1. This CDR3 has 19 amino acids. The germline CDR1 and CDR2 sequences are LGHDT and YNNKEL (reference sequence). With V trimmed by 2 bases and J by 2 bases, 12 bases remained unmatched. The CDR3 bases are TGTGCCAGCAGCCAAATCCATGGGACAGTCAGAACTGGGGCCAACGTCCTGACTTTC. It encodes CASSQIHGTVRTGANVLTF.

CDR3 region: CSVEGRPGQGPYNEQFF. Written as DNA, the CDR3 is TGCAGCGTTGAAGGTCGTCCGGGACAGGGGCCGTACAATGAGCAGTTCTTC. V is TRBV29-1 and J is TRBJ2-1; 10 nucleotides line up with TRBD1. V gave up 1 base and J gave up 4 bases; unmatched junction bases: 10. This CDR3 contains 17 residues. CDR1 and CDR2 from the germline V gene are SQVTM and ANQGSEA.

This clonotype is a singleton in its sample. The gene calls are TRBV25-1 and TRBJ1-1; 8 nucleotides line up with TRBD1. CDR1 is MGHDK, CDR2 SYGVNS, per germline. The trim removed 6 bases at V and 3 bases at J, leaving 9 bases unmatched. The CDR3 spans 15 residues. DNA for the CDR3: TGTGCCAGCAGGCCAGGGGGCAATTGGGACACTGAAGCTTTCTTT. The encoded protein is CASRPGGNWDTEAFF.

This clonotype turned up a few times. Compared with germline, one end of the junction differs, possibly owing to a read error. The chain is built from TRBV28 and TRBJ2-3; maybe TRBD1 (6 bases). Looked up from germline, CDR1 is MDHEN and CDR2 is SYDVKM. CDR3 length equals 12 residues. CDR3 sequence: CASSPLGTGQNF. CDR3 sequence (DNA): TGTGCCAGCAGTCCTCTAGGTACAGGGCAAAATTTT.

This clonotype showed up many times. The CDR3 sequence is CAWSVQVSGQHEAFF. Written as DNA, the CDR3 is TGTGCCTGGAGTGTACAAGTATCGGGACAGCATGAAGCTTTCTTT. This chain connects TRBV30 to TRBJ1-1; 7 bases line up with TRBD1. The CDR3 extends over 15 amino acids. V gave up 0 bases and J gave up 7 bases; unmatched junction bases: 11. CDR1 and CDR2 (germline): GTSNPN, SVGIG (reference sequence).

This clonotype was counted ten times or more. The chain joins TRBV28 to TRBJ1-2; no definite D call. V was trimmed by 3 bases and J by 6 bases, leaving 17 bases between them. CDR1 MDHEN and CDR2 SYDVKM come from the germline V gene. The length of the CDR3 is 15 residues. In DNA, the CDR3 is TGTGCCAGCAGTTTTGATCTGAGAGGTTTTCATGGCTACACCTTC. This gives the protein CASSFDLRGFHGYTF.